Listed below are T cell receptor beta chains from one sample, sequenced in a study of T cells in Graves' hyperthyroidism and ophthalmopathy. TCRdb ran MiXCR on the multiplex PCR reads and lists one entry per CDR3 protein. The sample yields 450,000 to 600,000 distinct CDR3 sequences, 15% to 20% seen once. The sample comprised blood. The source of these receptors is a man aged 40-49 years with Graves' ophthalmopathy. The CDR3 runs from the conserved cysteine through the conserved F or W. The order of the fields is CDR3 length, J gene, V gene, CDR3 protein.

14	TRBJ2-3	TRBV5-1	CASSLGLAANTQYF
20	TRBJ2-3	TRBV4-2	CASSQGVDLSEASGTDTQYF
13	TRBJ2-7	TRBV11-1	CASSGTSYYEQYF
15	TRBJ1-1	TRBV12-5	CASGPPGGPNTEAFF
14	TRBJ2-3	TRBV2	CASSPGSLGYTQYF
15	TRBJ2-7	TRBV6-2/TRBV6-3	CASSLTSVQGEEQYF
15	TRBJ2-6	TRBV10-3	CAISELASGANVLTF
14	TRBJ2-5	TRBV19	CASRSTGTSGREYF
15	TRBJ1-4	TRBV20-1	CSAREGTGSGEKLFF
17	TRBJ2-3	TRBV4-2	CASSQVRLAGDTDTQYF
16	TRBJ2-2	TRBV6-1	CASIKGGGSNTGELFF
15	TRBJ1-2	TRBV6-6	CASSYSGQGSYGYTF
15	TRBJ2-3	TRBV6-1	CASSERGGRTDTQYF
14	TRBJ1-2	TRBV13	CASSFGTGGNGYTF